This TCR beta chain was profiled in a study of regulatory T cells in long-lasting Graves disease. Time point noted: newly diagnosed GD, antithyroid drugs for less than 3 months. The TCR library was made from RNA that had been extracted from PBMCs in TRIzol. CDR3-region Arm-PCR and iRepertoire HTBI primers produced the TCR beta libraries. TCRdb re-derived calls from the multiplex PCR reads in MiXCR, one entry per CDR3 protein. The sample consists of 550,000 to 650,000 distinct CDR3 sequences, roughly 15% of them appearing once. V dropped 0 bases and J dropped 8 bases, with 14 bases sitting between them. Germline assignment: CDR1 SGHRS and CDR2 YFSETQ. This CDR3 is 15 amino acids long. These data were also filed under a second study, of T cells in Graves' hyperthyroidism and ophthalmopathy. From that study: The HTBI primer set drove a first-round RT-PCR of the TCR CDR3. Blood also carried most thyroid clonotypes expanded above 0.001.

The input for sequencing was peripheral blood mononuclear cells (PBMCs), taken at new diagnosis, from a patient treated with antithyroid drugs. This sequence originates from a man aged 18 to 29 with Graves disease. V is TRBV5-1 and J is TRBJ1-4; unclear D gene. The CDR3: CASSLVGAHGEKLFF. CDR3 coding DNA: TGCGCCAGCAGCTTGGTAGGAGCCCACGGCGAAAAACTGTTTTTT.